This TCR beta chain was recorded in a study of tumour-infiltrating T cells in Burkitt lymphoma (dated by TCRdb to the early 2020s). For context, the study as a whole: TCR repertoire data were compared against clinical outcome, and productive clonality predicted overall survival and progression-free survival independently of established prognostic factors such as age at diagnosis.

With regard to this clone: This clone's antigen is unknown. No base quality values were provided; no much bigger clone lies one nucleotide off.

Library construction relied on the immunoSEQ multiplex PCR assay. TCRdb retrieved this table from immuneACCESS and kept in-frame rearrangements only. Not all clones are present; in checked studies, unresolved V genes account for under half, and no reason is known for the remainder. The table for this sample lists some 800 clones; roughly 84% of them were counted only once. The biggest ten clones account for around a quarter of the sample. Between the V and J ends, shortened by 0 bases and 3 bases respectively, the junction contains 12 bases. The CDR1 and CDR2 encoded by the germline V gene are ENHRY and SYGVKD. Including cysteine and phenylalanine, the CDR3 has 15 amino acids. Of all the DNA, just the CDR3 is kept, 45 bases in frame from base 1.

This sequence was found in a human donor with diffuse large B-cell lymphoma. Some clones in this sample may be carry-over from other donors' samples. The receptor chain draws on TRBV10-3 and TRBJ2-7; the D region possibly corresponds to TRBD2 (5 bases align). Source material: tumor tissue. The CDR3 region reads CAISESTMGVYEQYF. The DNA reads as follows: TGTGCCATCAGTGAGTCGACTATGGGAGTCTACGAGCAGTACTTC.